A selection of T cell receptor beta chains follows, all from one sample in a study of T cell repertoires in cytomegalovirus infection. TCRdb ran MiXCR on the reads and lists one entry per CDR3 protein. The sample carries fewer than 550,000 distinct CDR3 sequences, more than 15% recorded once. Specimen: CD8+ T cells from PBMCs. These receptors all come from a human donor in good health (CMV status not recorded). Some clones in this sample may be carry-over from other donors' samples. Each CDR3 is given with its conserved first and last residue. The D gene is left open where the match is weak.

v_call	d_call	j_call	cdr3_aa
TRBV11-2	NA	TRBJ2-1	CASSQLKGDYNEQFF
TRBV11-2	NA	TRBJ1-1	CASSGVGGNTEAFF
TRBV20-1	NA	TRBJ2-7	CSALPRGPGDEQYF
TRBV7-3	NA	TRBJ2-5	CASSLTGAGEETQYF
TRBV7-6	NA	TRBJ2-5	CASSLVPGLPGETQYF
TRBV9	TRBD2	TRBJ2-1	CASSPQGTSGIWGSEGQFF
TRBV7-3	NA	TRBJ2-3	CASSYYSGADTQYF
TRBV6-2/TRBV6-3	NA	TRBJ1-4	CASSINRATNEKLFF
TRBV14	TRBD1	TRBJ1-4	CASSLYRGTNEKLFF
TRBV2	NA	TRBJ2-7	CASSDGSTSSYEQYF
TRBV11-2	NA	TRBJ2-7	CASSSTVGARDEQYF
TRBV25-1	NA	TRBJ2-7	CASTTPSYEQYF
TRBV4-2	NA	TRBJ2-1	CASSQPRAAEQFF
TRBV7-7	TRBD2	TRBJ2-5	CASSFYSGTSFGETQYF
TRBV7-9	NA	TRBJ2-6	CASSFDTPFLLTF
TRBV14	NA	TRBJ2-1	CASSQEWGNEQFF
TRBV6-5	NA	TRBJ2-1	CASSPGTGIYNEQFF
TRBV7-9	NA	TRBJ2-2	CASSLPPKKGGPGGELFF
TRBV9	NA	TRBJ2-1	CASSGSEAYNEQFF
TRBV7-9	NA	TRBJ2-1	CASSSTQSVWGQYNEQFF
TRBV28	TRBD2	TRBJ2-2	CASSLRLAGEGTGELFF
TRBV12-3/TRBV12-4	TRBD2	TRBJ2-1	CASSNTSSGSLYNEQFF
TRBV2	NA	TRBJ1-5	CASSEAGRQPQHF
TRBV7-9	NA	TRBJ1-2	CASSFGRAGSYGYTF
TRBV30	TRBD2	TRBJ2-1	CAWSVRAGNEQFF
TRBV13	NA	TRBJ2-2	CASLDPSANTGELFF
TRBV28	NA	TRBJ2-2	CASSLPLAEDAGELFF
TRBV10-3	NA	TRBJ2-1	CAISEFPRQEYYNEQFF
TRBV7-9	NA	TRBJ2-5	CASSLQDSEETQYF
TRBV7-8	NA	TRBJ2-5	CASSLGRLIQETQYF
TRBV12-3/TRBV12-4	NA	TRBJ1-1	CASFVPGGTEAFF